Here is one T cell receptor (beta chain) with its context. This clone has a single count. No antigen is known for it. No base qualities exist here, and no much larger clone lies one base off it. The immunoSEQ Assay, which relies on bias-controlled multiplex PCR amplification of genomic DNA, was used to profile TCRbeta CDR3 regions. As for the original processing: To quantify the absolute abundance of each unique TCRbeta CDR3 region, the sequences were collapsed and filtered. Two models were used to test differential abundance: a binomial model (Fisher-equivalent) and a beta-binomial model that adds time-dependent variance fitted from healthy donors. Any clone with fewer than 5 combined templates was excluded, and a clone was called differentially abundant if its Benjamini-Hochberg FDR was below 0.01. Beta-binomial variance was modeled as a function of total template count across the two samples using the form v = (b*log(k)+a)^2. Drawn from immuneACCESS, this table holds only the in-frame rearrangements with V and J called that TCRdb kept. Clones are partly lost; checked studies trace under half to an unresolved V gene and leave the rest unexplained. That table supplies the V and J calls and clone size; D and trimming were determined from the DNA. Within this sample are some 91,000 clones, with approximately 88% of them counted one time only. Under 4.5% of the sample rests with the top ten.

These data come from a study of identifying expanded T cells in peripheral blood (dated by TCRdb to about 2019). Regarding the study in general: Separate aliquots of the same genomic DNA pool were sequenced to produce technical replicates, and four replicates were compared in pairs.

No immune events such as infections were documented for the healthy donors during the collection period. Healthy-donor blood repertoires served as a training cohort to calibrate time-dependent variance in a beta-binomial model of T-cell clone differential abundance. The training cohort comprised 10 healthy donors, 3 female and 7 male. Donor ages ranged from about 25 to 70 years, with an average of about 44 years. Whole blood was collected from each healthy donor at three time points spaced two weeks apart and obtained from a commercial supplier. For immunosequencing, genomic DNA was extracted from whole blood that had not been sorted. What the authors observed across the whole study: Both the number of clones called differentially abundant and the false-positive rate were significantly reduced by the beta-binomial model across all healthy-donor time intervals. Between technical replicates the binomial model flagged approximately 1.2 differentially abundant clones, whereas over around 2 weeks the binomial model flagged about 15 and over about four weeks 19 to 20. It was expected by the authors that biological variance in healthy repertoires might increase further over much longer intervals, such as months to years. Variance in clone template counts between approximately two-week samples significantly increased with total template count across all healthy donors.

From the cysteine up to the phenylalanine, the CDR3 has a length of 14 residues. Only the CDR3 DNA stays, 42 bases, in frame from base 1. The germline V gene gives CDR1 as MGHRA and CDR2 as YSYEKL. At the junction V is shortened by 1 base and J by 0 bases, with 7 bases in between. Sequenced input: blood. This clonotype was sampled from a person aged 18 to 75 in good health. Recombination linked TRBV4-1 to TRBJ2-7; the D gene cannot be resolved reliably. The nucleotide sequence is given as TGCGCCAGCAGCCAAGCGACCCTCTCCTACGAGCAGTACTTC. Its coded protein is CASSQATLSYEQYF.